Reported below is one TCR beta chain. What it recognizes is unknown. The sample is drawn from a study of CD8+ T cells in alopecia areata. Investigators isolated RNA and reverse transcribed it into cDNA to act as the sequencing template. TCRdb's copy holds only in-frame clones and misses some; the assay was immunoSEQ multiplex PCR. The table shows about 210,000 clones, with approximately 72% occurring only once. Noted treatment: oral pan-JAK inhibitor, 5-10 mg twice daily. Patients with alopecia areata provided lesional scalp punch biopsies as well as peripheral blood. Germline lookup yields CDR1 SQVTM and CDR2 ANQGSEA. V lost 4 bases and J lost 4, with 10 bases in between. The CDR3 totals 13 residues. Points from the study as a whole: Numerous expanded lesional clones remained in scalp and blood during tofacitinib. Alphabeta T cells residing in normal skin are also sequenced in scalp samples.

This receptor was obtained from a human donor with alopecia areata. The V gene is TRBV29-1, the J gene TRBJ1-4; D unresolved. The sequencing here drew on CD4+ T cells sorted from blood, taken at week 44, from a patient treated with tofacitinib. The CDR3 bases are TGCAGCGTTGGTAGTATGGATAATGAAAAACTGTTTTTT. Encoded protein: CSVGSMDNEKLFF.